The 24 T cell receptor beta chains presented below share a single source sample, sequenced in a study of blood T cell repertoires in COVID-19. Generated by immunoSEQ multiplex PCR, the TCRdb table keeps only in-frame clones and is missing some. The sample carries approximately 110,000 clones, 70% to 85% recorded once. Sequencing was done on a sample of peripheral blood. These receptors all stem from a human donor with acute or convalescent COVID-19. The donor label of this sample is uncertain.

This clone appeared many times. The gene calls are TRBV2 and TRBJ1-2; maybe TRBD1 (6 bases). The V gene's germline CDR1 is SNHLY and CDR2 FYNNEI. The CDR3 is 15 amino acids. Trimming cost V 1 base and J 0 bases, with 9 bases left between them. In DNA form, the CDR3 reads TGTGCCAGCAGTGAAGAAGACAGGTCTAACTATGGCTACACCTTC. Translating gives CASSEEDRSNYGYTF. The whole variable domain, remainder taken from reference TRBV2 and TRBJ1-2, is EPEVTQTPSHQVTQMGQEVILRCVPISNHLYFYWYRQILGQKVEFLVSFYNNEISEKSEIFDDQFSVERPDGSNFTLKIRSTKLEDSAMYFCASSEEDRSNYGYTFGSGTRLTVV.

V usage is TRBV11-3 and J usage is TRBJ2-3; TRBD2 agrees at 13 bases. Per the germline V gene, CDR1 is SGHNT and CDR2 is YENEEA. The CDR3 covers 19 residues. Unmatched junction bases numbered 12, after V lost 5 bases and J lost 1 base. CDR3 bases: TGTGCCAGCAGCACGACTAGCGGGGGGAATAATTACCGCACAGATACGCAGTATTTT. Translation gives CASSTTSGGNNYRTDTQYF. Looking up the rest from reference TRBV11-3 and TRBJ2-3 gives the full variable domain: EAGVVQSPRYKIIEKKQPVAFWCNPISGHNTLYWYLQNLGQGPELLIRYENEEAVDDSQLPKDRFSAERLKGVDSTLKIQPAELGDSAVYLCASSTTSGGNNYRTDTQYFGPGTRLTVL.

The chain uses TRBV2 and TRBJ1-6; perhaps TRBD1 as D (6 bases). This CDR3 contains 14 residues. Trimming shortened V by 6 bases and J by 10 bases, and 16 bases separated the two germline ends. The germline CDR1 and CDR2 sequences are SNHLY and FYNNEI. The chain's CDR3 is CASSPGVSSSPLHF. The CDR3 nucleotides are TGTGCCAGCAGCCCAGGGGTTTCTAGCTCACCCCTCCACTTT.

V is TRBV30 and J is TRBJ1-2, with 8 positions matching TRBD1. The germline gives CDR1 GTSNPN, CDR2 SVGIG (reference sequence). The CDR3 has 13 amino acids. The J segment lost 6 bases and the V segment lost 2 bases, leaving 5 bases of the junction unmatched. DNA of the CDR3: TGTGCCTGGAGTATGACAGGGGTAAATGGCTACACCTTC. Its protein is CAWSMTGVNGYTF.

The chain employs TRBV29-1 and TRBJ1-2; 7 bases fit TRBD1. J was trimmed by 8 bases and V by 0 bases; bases with no gene match: 12. CDR1 SQVTM and CDR2 ANQGSEA come from the germline V gene. CDR3 size: 15 residues. In nucleotides, the CDR3 is TGCAGCGTTGAAGAAGCTAGACAGGGCAGGGAAGGCTACACCTTC. Translated, it gives CSVEEARQGREGYTF.

This chain connects TRBV6-5 to TRBJ1-5, with D possibly TRBD1 on 5 matching bases. The V end lost 4 bases, the J end lost 6 bases, and 7 bases lay between the germline ends. The CDR3 spans 12 residues. From germline, CDR1 is MNHEY and CDR2 SVGAGI. CDR3 residues: CASSSGLQPQHF. CDR3 nucleotides: TGTGCCAGCAGTTCAGGGCTTCAGCCCCAGCATTTT.

This chain uses TRBV28 with TRBJ2-1, with 8 bases aligning to TRBD1. CDR3 size: 12 residues. CDR1 is MDHEN, CDR2 SYDVKM, per germline. V shed 8 bases, J shed 9 bases, and the junction held 6 bases outside the gene matches. CDR3 bases: TGTGCCAGCGGGGACAGGTTAGTTGAGCAGTTCTTC. Protein product: CASGDRLVEQFF.

The chain carries TRBV28 and TRBJ2-4; TRBD1 might be the D (6 bases). The CDR3 runs to 15 residues. Per germline, CDR1 MDHEN and CDR2 SYDVKM. The germline V and J ends were trimmed by 8 bases and 3 bases, with 17 bases remaining between them. The DNA of the CDR3 is TGTGCCAGCGGACGGACAGCCCTAGGCAAAAACATTCAGTACTTC. This codes for CASGRTALGKNIQYF.

In the case of this clone: Additional DNA sequences in this sample encode the identical CDR3. This chain connects TRBV24-1 to TRBJ2-1; TRBD2 aligns across 15 bases. CDR3 length: 19 amino acids. Trimming at V came to 4 bases and at J to 0 bases, leaving 6 bases not matched to a gene. Germline-derived CDR1 and CDR2 are KGHDR and SFDVKD. CDR3 sequence: CATSDPGLAGGSSYNEQFF. CDR3 DNA sequence: TGTGCCACCAGTGACCCCGGACTAGCGGGGGGGAGCTCCTACAATGAGCAGTTCTTC.

CDR3 in DNA: TGTGCCAGTAGTATACGACAGGGAGGCAATCAGCCCCAGCATTTT. It codes for CASSIRQGGNQPQHF. The rearrangement joins TRBV19 to TRBJ1-5, with 7 bases matching TRBD1. From germline, CDR1 is LNHDA and CDR2 SQIVND (reference sequence). The CDR3 extends over 15 amino acids. V trimming: 2 bases; J trimming: 2 bases; junction bases outside the gene matches: 3.

The chain couples TRBV5-1 to TRBJ1-2; TRBD1 is a possible D gene (6 bases). Germline V lookup: CDR1 SGHRS, CDR2 YFSETQ. This CDR3 is built from 13 residues. Trimming left V 0 bases short and J 4 bases short, with 7 bases between. The CDR3 protein is CASSLVRGYGYTF. The CDR3 nucleotides read TGCGCCAGCAGCTTGGTCAGGGGCTATGGCTACACCTTC.

This clone came up a few times. This chain uses TRBV10-3 with TRBJ1-1, with 7 bases lining up with TRBD1. Trimming at V came to 6 bases and at J to 4 bases, leaving 11 bases not matched to a gene. The CDR3 extends over 15 amino acids. Germline CDR1 reads ENHRY; CDR2 reads SYGVKD. The CDR3 here is CAISPHPTGSTEAFF. The CDR3, as DNA: TGTGCCATCAGCCCCCACCCGACAGGGTCCACTGAAGCTTTCTTT.

This chain joins TRBV6-5 and TRBJ2-7; the match to TRBD1 covers 7 bases. Trimming took 7 bases from V and 9 from J; bases not matched to a gene: 12. Germline CDR1 is MNHEY and CDR2 is SVGAGI. This CDR3 comprises 13 residues. The CDR3 sequence: CASNTITGDRQYF. Written as DNA, the CDR3 is TGTGCCAGCAACACGATAACAGGGGATCGGCAGTACTTC.

This clone was recorded only once. The CDR3 loop is CSARWRGEAFF. CDR3 nucleotide sequence: TGCAGTGCTAGATGGCGGGGTGAAGCTTTCTTT. J is TRBJ1-1 and V is TRBV20-1, with no clear D. The CDR3 loop spans 11 amino acids. The germline CDR1 and CDR2 sequences are DFQATT and SNEGSKA (reference sequence). Trimming stripped 2 bases from V and 7 bases from J, with 8 bases between.

The chain recombines TRBV14 with TRBJ1-1; 7 nucleotides agree with TRBD1. V was clipped by 1 base and J by 5 bases; unmatched bases: 4. CDR1 and CDR2 (germline): SGHDN, FVKESK. The CDR3 is 14 amino acids. Here the CDR3 DNA reads TGTGCCAGCAGCCAAGCCGCAGGGGGAACTGAAGCTTTCTTT. Translation gives CASSQAAGGTEAFF.

This chain connects TRBV25-1 to TRBJ1-3; D unclear. This CDR3 contains 13 residues. Trimming took off 0 bases at V and 3 bases at J, with 3 bases between the two ends. Germline lookup yields CDR1 MGHDK and CDR2 SYGVNS. The CDR3 here is CASSEYVGNTIYF. The CDR3 DNA sequence: TGTGCCAGCAGTGAATACGTTGGAAACACCATATATTTT.

This clone has a handful of counts. The genes are TRBV7-9 and TRBJ2-7, with TRBD1 identical over 10 bases. CDR1 is SEHNR, CDR2 FQNEAQ, per germline (reference sequence). The trim removed 11 bases at V and 3 bases at J, leaving 13 bases unmatched. The CDR3 is 15 amino acids. The chain's CDR3 is CALGKTGGRVYEQYF. The CDR3 DNA reads TGTGCCCTCGGAAAGACAGGGGGCCGGGTCTACGAGCAGTACTTC.

The chain joins TRBV30 to TRBJ1-2, with a possible D match to TRBD1 (6 bases). This CDR3 is built from 15 residues. Trimming shortened V by 6 bases and J by 4 bases, and 21 bases separated the two germline ends. Per the germline V gene, CDR1 is GTSNPN and CDR2 is SVGIG (reference sequence). Here the CDR3 DNA reads TGTGCCTGTTATAACAGGGCCTTAAGCGGCTATGGCTACACCTTC. Translation: CACYNRALSGYGYTF.

The chain links TRBV6-5 to TRBJ1-6; D is possibly TRBD1 (5 bases). The CDR3 is 13 residues long. Germline-derived CDR1 and CDR2 are MNHEY and SVGAGI. Trimming shortened V by 10 bases and J by 8 bases, and 15 bases separated the two germline ends. The CDR3 loop is CATNNPRDSPLHF. The CDR3, as DNA: TGTGCCACCAATAACCCCAGGGATTCACCCCTCCACTTT.

The chain is built from TRBV7-9 and TRBJ1-2, with D perhaps matching TRBD1 (5 bases). The CDR3 spans 13 residues. The germline V gene has CDR1 SEHNR and CDR2 FQNEAQ (reference sequence). Trimming stripped 5 bases from V and 1 base from J, with 8 bases between. CDR3 nucleotide sequence: TGTGCCAGCAGCGTGCAGGGTAACTATGGCTACACCTTC. Protein sequence: CASSVQGNYGYTF.

This clone came up a few times. The chain employs TRBV5-1 and TRBJ1-6; maybe TRBD1 (5 bases). With 4 bases removed from V and 12 bases from J, the gap between germline ends came to 20 bases. The germline V gene encodes CDR1 SGHRS and CDR2 YFSETQ. CDR3 length equals 15 residues. CDR3 residues: CASSGRDAGGGPLHF. CDR3 DNA: TGCGCCAGCAGCGGACGGGACGCGGGAGGAGGACCCCTCCACTTT.

V usage is TRBV11-2 and J usage is TRBJ2-5; D is possibly TRBD1 (5 bases). Trimming removed 5 bases from V and 2 bases from J, with 12 bases in between. This CDR3 contains 14 residues. Germline V gene lookup returns CDR1 SGHAT and CDR2 FQNNGV. The CDR3 loop is CASSHRGAQETQYF. The CDR3 bases are TGTGCCAGCAGCCATCGTGGGGCACAAGAGACCCAGTACTTC.

This chain links TRBV19 with TRBJ1-5; no reliable D call. The germline CDR1 and CDR2 sequences are LNHDA and SQIVND (reference sequence). The V end was cut by 3 bases, the J end by 2 bases, with 11 bases between. The CDR3 runs 15 residues. This chain's CDR3 is CASSMVWGGNQPQHF. The CDR3 DNA reads as TGTGCCAGTAGTATGGTCTGGGGAGGCAATCAGCCCCAGCATTTT.

As regards this clone: Mismatch with germline at one junction end may stem from a read error. The same CDR3 is also encoded by other DNA sequences in this sample. The V and J genes are TRBV24-1 and TRBJ1-5; D may be TRBD1 (6 bases). CDR1 and CDR2 (germline): KGHDR, SFDVKD. This CDR3 comprises 19 residues. As DNA, the CDR3 is TGTGCCACCAGTGATTTGCTGAGGGGGACAACTTATAGCAATCAGCCCCAACATTTT. It specifies CATSDLLRGTTYSNQPQHF.